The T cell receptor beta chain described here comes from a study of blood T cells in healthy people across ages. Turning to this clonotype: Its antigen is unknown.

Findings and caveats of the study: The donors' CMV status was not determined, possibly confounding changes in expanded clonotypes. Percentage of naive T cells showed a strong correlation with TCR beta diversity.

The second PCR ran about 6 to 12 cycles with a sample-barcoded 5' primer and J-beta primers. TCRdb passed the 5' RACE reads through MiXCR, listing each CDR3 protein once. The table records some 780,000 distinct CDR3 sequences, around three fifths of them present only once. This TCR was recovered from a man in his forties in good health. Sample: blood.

CDR3 sequence: CATSERQGRRETQYF. CDR3 nucleotide sequence: TGTGCCACCAGTGAAAGGCAGGGAAGGAGAGAGACCCAGTACTTC. The chain employs TRBV24-1 and TRBJ2-5; D possibly corresponds to TRBD1 (5 bases). CDR3 size: 15 residues. V lost 4 bases and J lost 4, with 15 bases in between. Germline assignment: CDR1 KGHDR and CDR2 SFDVKD.